Listed below are T cell receptor beta chains from one sample, sequenced in a study of cytomegalovirus exposure and HLA in healthy donors. The method was immunoSEQ multiplex PCR; TCRdb's version includes in-frame clones alone and lacks a portion of them. The sample records about 75,000 clones, approximately 80% being singletons. Sequencing used PBMCs. These TCRs come from a man between 65 and 85 years old in good health and CMV-seropositive. The CDR3 runs from the conserved cysteine through the conserved F or W. A D gene is named only where the DNA matches it firmly. Size tells how often a clone was seen (once, few, many) or the class of an expanded clone, and some rows leave it out.

TRBJ2-1 | once | NA | TRBV14 | CASSQGQGGDNEQFF | TGTGCCAGCAGCCAAGGGCAGGGGGGCGACAATGAGCAGTTCTTC
TRBJ1-3 | few | NA | TRBV10-3 | CAISRGQGNTIYF | TGTGCCATCAGTAGAGGACAGGGAAACACCATATATTTT
TRBJ2-2 | NA | NA | TRBV7-9 | CASSPTSAGELFF | TGTGCCAGCAGCCCGACTAGTGCCGGGGAGCTGTTTTTT
TRBJ2-5 | NA | NA | TRBV21-1 | CASSKTLRCPRDRERETQYF | TGTGCCAGCAGCAAAACTTTAAGATGCCCCCGGGACAGAGAAAGGGAGACCCAGTACTTC
TRBJ2-4 | once | TRBD1 | TRBV28 | CASRGGPTNIQYF | TGTGCCAGCAGAGGGGGCCCAACGAACATTCAGTACTTC
TRBJ2-5 | once | TRBD1 | TRBV5-4 | CASSLGTGYQETQYF | TGTGCCAGCAGCTTGGGGACAGGTTACCAAGAGACCCAGTACTTC
TRBJ2-2 | NA | NA | TRBV29-1 | CSGGGPPNTGELFF | TGCAGCGGGGGAGGACCACCGAACACCGGGGAGCTGTTTTTT
TRBJ1-4 | NA | TRBD1 | TRBV6-6 | CASSYLRTGDEKLFF | TGTGCCAGCAGTTATTTGCGGACAGGGGATGAAAAACTGTTTTTT
TRBJ2-7 | NA | NA | TRBV10-1 | CASLLGLEHYEQYF | TGCGCCAGCTTATTAGGACTGGAGCACTACGAGCAGTACTTC
TRBJ2-5 | once | NA | TRBV7-2 | CASSSTLAQETQYF | TGTGCCAGCAGCTCCACACTAGCACAAGAGACCCAGTACTTC
TRBJ2-7 | NA | TRBD2 | TRBV10-3 | CAIYSGSGAPYEQYF | TGTGCCATCTATAGTGGGAGCGGGGCACCCTACGAGCAGTACTTC
TRBJ1-4 | NA | NA | TRBV5-4 | CASSPGTATNEKLFF | TGTGCCAGCAGCCCAGGGACTGCAACTAATGAAAAACTGTTTTTT
TRBJ2-7 | once | TRBD1 | TRBV19 | CATSGQGAREQYF | TGTGCCACCTCCGGACAGGGGGCGCGGGAGCAGTACTTC
TRBJ2-5 | NA | NA | TRBV11-2 | CASSSGEEGTQYF | TGTGCCAGCAGCTCCGGCGAGGAGGGGACCCAGTACTTC
TRBJ1-4 | NA | NA | TRBV7-2 | CASSEGVSNEKLFF | TGTGCCAGCAGCGAGGGAGTTAGTAATGAAAAACTGTTTTTT
TRBJ2-2 | NA | NA | TRBV19 | CASSIEAPGELFF | TGTGCCAGTAGTATAGAGGCCCCCGGGGAGCTGTTTTTT
TRBJ2-7 | NA | TRBD1 | TRBV18 | CASSPGTGPHEQYF | TGTGCCAGCTCACCCGGGACAGGGCCCCACGAGCAGTACTTC
TRBJ2-7 | NA | TRBD2 | TRBV2 | CASSESSGTSYEQYF | TGTGCCAGCAGTGAAAGTAGCGGGACGTCCTACGAGCAGTACTTC
TRBJ2-3 | NA | TRBD2 | TRBV19 | CASSMRGISTDTQYF | TGTGCCAGTAGTATGCGGGGGATTAGCACAGATACGCAGTATTTT
TRBJ1-5 | NA | NA | TRBV5-4 | CASSLGQGSVSNQPQHF | TGTGCCAGCAGCTTGGGTCAGGGGTCGGTGAGCAATCAGCCCCAGCATTTT
TRBJ1-5 | NA | NA | TRBV4-3 | CASSQRAGPNQPQHF | TGCGCCAGCAGCCAGCGGGCCGGACCCAATCAGCCCCAGCATTTT
TRBJ2-5 | NA | TRBD2 | TRBV7-2 | CASSSDSGRARETQYF | TGTGCCAGCAGCTCTGATAGCGGGAGGGCCCGAGAGACCCAGTACTTC
TRBJ2-1 | NA | NA | TRBV4-2 | CASSQGGGQFF | TGTGCCAGCAGCCAGGGGGGGGGCCAGTTCTTC
TRBJ2-7 | once | TRBD2 | TRBV7-6 | CASSAIPLAGVGEQYF | TGTGCCAGCAGCGCTATTCCCCTAGCGGGAGTGGGCGAGCAGTACTTC
TRBJ1-1 | NA | NA | TRBV5-1 | CASSRGPTYWETEAFF | TGCGCCAGCAGCCGCGGACCAACGTATTGGGAGACTGAAGCTTTCTTT
TRBJ2-4 | NA | NA | TRBV7-9 | CASSLGGGLAKNIQYF | TGTGCCAGCAGCTTAGGGGGGGGCCTGGCCAAAAACATTCAGTACTTC
TRBJ1-5 | once | NA | TRBV2 | CASTQGNNQPQHF | TGTGCCAGCACCCAGGGGAACAATCAGCCCCAGCATTTT
TRBJ1-5 | NA | NA | TRBV15 | CATSRVDQPQHF | TGTGCCACCAGCAGAGTAGATCAGCCCCAGCATTTT
TRBJ2-3 | NA | TRBD2 | TRBV4-1 | CASSRTAGGADTQYF | TGCGCCAGCAGCCGTACAGCGGGGGGGGCAGATACGCAGTATTTT
TRBJ1-2 | once | NA | TRBV6-1 | CASRQHQDYGYTF | TGTGCCAGCAGACAACACCAAGATTATGGCTACACCTTC
TRBJ2-3 | NA | NA | TRBV9 | CASSVDSNRGDTQYF | TGTGCCAGCAGCGTAGACTCGAATAGGGGGGATACGCAGTATTTT
TRBJ1-3 | few | NA | TRBV2 | CASSEFANSRGTIYF | TGTGCCAGCAGTGAATTCGCCAACTCGCGGGGCACCATATATTTT
TRBJ2-7 | NA | TRBD1 | TRBV13 | CASSPRTGEGYEQYF | TGTGCCAGCAGCCCCCGGACAGGGGAAGGCTACGAGCAGTACTTC
TRBJ1-6 | NA | TRBD1 | TRBV7-2 | CASSFSPGTGPLHF | TGTGCCAGCAGCTTTTCACCCGGGACAGGACCCCTCCACTTT
TRBJ1-4 | NA | NA | TRBV7-9 | CASRTGFGGETNEKLFF | TGTGCCAGCAGGACGGGGTTCGGGGGAGAAACTAATGAAAAACTGTTTTTT
TRBJ2-7 | NA | TRBD2 | TRBV4-2 | CASSQGMGLAGGNYEQYF | TGTGCCAGCAGCCAGGGAATGGGACTAGCGGGAGGAAATTACGAGCAGTACTTC
TRBJ2-5 | NA | NA | TRBV10-1 | CASSENSGPQETQYF | TGCGCCAGCAGTGAGAATTCTGGGCCCCAAGAGACCCAGTACTTC
TRBJ2-1 | NA | TRBD1 | TRBV7-8 | CASRARRTGSVNEQFF | TGTGCCAGCAGAGCTCGTCGGACAGGGAGTGTCAATGAGCAGTTCTTC
TRBJ2-5 | NA | NA | TRBV5-5 | CASSFYGGPGGETQYF | TGTGCCAGCAGCTTTTATGGGGGACCCGGAGGGGAGACCCAGTACTTC
TRBJ2-3 | NA | TRBD1 | TRBV5-6 | CASSWVGTGGSTDTQYF | TGTGCCAGCAGCTGGGTCGGGACAGGGGGAAGCACAGATACGCAGTATTTT
TRBJ2-7 | NA | NA | TRBV5-4 | CASSLGGFSYEQYF | TGTGCCAGCAGCTTAGGAGGGTTCTCCTACGAGCAGTACTTC
TRBJ2-5 | NA | NA | TRBV7-9 | CASSSDSQETQYF | TGTGCCAGCAGCTCGGACAGTCAAGAGACCCAGTACTTC
TRBJ2-5 | NA | TRBD1 | TRBV7-3 | CASSRDREETQYF | TGTGCCAGCAGCCGGGACAGGGAAGAGACCCAGTACTTC
TRBJ2-7 | NA | TRBD1 | TRBV6-1 | CASTRTGVLIYEQYF | TGTGCCAGCACGCGGACAGGGGTCCTAATCTACGAGCAGTACTTC
TRBJ1-6 | NA | TRBD1 | TRBV11-3 | CASNRPGQSNSPLHF | TGTGCCAGCAACCGGCCGGGACAGAGTAATTCACCCCTCCACTTT
TRBJ2-3 | NA | NA | TRBV4-1 | CASKTGRGADTQYF | TGCGCCAGCAAGACGGGGAGGGGGGCAGATACGCAGTATTTT